The 32 T cell receptor beta chains below were found in one sample sequenced in a study of blood T cell repertoires in COVID-19 (dated by TCRdb to the early 2020s). The library was made by the immunoSEQ multiplex PCR assay. TCRdb retrieved this table from immuneACCESS and kept in-frame rearrangements only. Not all clones are present; in checked studies, unresolved V genes account for under half, and no reason is known for the remainder. This sample comprises roughly 200,000 clones, approximately 80% of them detected only once. About 9% of the sample lies in the top ten. The sample comprised PBMCs or T cells enriched from blood (not recorded which). The receptors here all came from a man in his forties who had recovered from COVID-19.

In its sample, this clone was seen a few times. The V call is TRBV18, the J call TRBJ1-3; 7 bases fit TRBD1. Germline assignment: CDR1 KGHSH and CDR2 LQKENI. V lost 4 bases, J lost 9 bases, and 6 bases stayed unmatched. This CDR3 is built from 13 residues. Here the CDR3 reads CASSLSRGSTIYF. The CDR3 DNA follows: TGTGCCAGCTCACTAAGCAGGGGGAGCACCATATATTTT.

The chain carries TRBV19 and TRBJ1-6; possible D gene TRBD1, 6 bases. CDR1 and CDR2 (germline): LNHDA, SQIVND (reference sequence). The CDR3 totals 13 residues. The V gene lost 6 bases and the J gene lost 9 bases, with 12 bases spanning the gap. The CDR3 sequence is CASRGRGFSPLHF. DNA for the CDR3: TGTGCCAGTAGGGGCAGGGGATTTTCACCCCTCCACTTT.

V usage is TRBV6-1 and J usage is TRBJ1-1; D may be TRBD1 (6 bases). Germline values: CDR1 MNHNS, CDR2 SASEGT. The CDR3 has 16 residues. The V and J ends lost 4 bases and 1 base respectively, with 16 bases between them. The CDR3 protein is CASSARQVEGNTEAFF. CDR3 coding DNA: TGTGCCAGCAGTGCCAGACAGGTAGAAGGGAACACTGAAGCTTTCTTT.

The chain joins TRBV2 to TRBJ2-5; 8 bases map to TRBD1. V was pared by 6 bases and J by 2 bases, with 8 bases of the junction left unmatched. This CDR3 is built from 15 residues. The germline V gene encodes CDR1 SNHLY and CDR2 FYNNEI. The CDR3 loop reads CASRAGTGQQETQYF. Written as DNA, the CDR3 is TGTGCCAGCAGGGCAGGGACAGGACAACAAGAGACCCAGTACTTC.

Remarks on this clone: A read error may account for a junction end that differs from germline. V and J are TRBV12-5 and TRBJ2-2; 8 bases map to TRBD1. From germline, CDR1 is LGHNT and CDR2 FRNRAP. The CDR3 runs 17 residues. The chain's CDR3 is CASGLRQGKSSLRGAVF. The CDR3 DNA reads as TGTGCTAGTGGTTTGAGACAGGGGAAATCATCGCTTCGGGGAGCTGTTTTT.

The chain links TRBV19 to TRBJ2-1, with TRBD1 as a possible D gene (6 bases). The CDR3 has 15 residues. Germline V CDR1 and CDR2: LNHDA, SQIVND (reference sequence). The ends were cut back, 7 bases at V and 5 bases at J, with 18 bases in the middle. CDR3: CASTVNRVSNNEQFF. CDR3 nucleotide sequence: TGTGCCAGTACCGTGAACAGGGTTTCTAACAATGAGCAGTTCTTC.

The chain employs TRBV5-1 and TRBJ1-1; 7 positions match TRBD1. The trim removed 7 bases at V and 2 bases at J, leaving 5 bases unmatched. This CDR3 has 13 amino acids. Germline CDR1 and CDR2: SGHRS and YFSETQ. For the CDR3, the DNA is TGCGCCAGCTACAGGGGAGGAAACACTGAAGCTTTCTTT. Residues: CASYRGGNTEAFF.

As concerns this clone: This sample includes further DNA sequences coding for the same CDR3. The CDR3, as DNA: TGCAGTGCTAGTCTGGGGGGGCGAAGCAATCAGCCCCAGCATTTT. As protein: CSASLGGRSNQPQHF. This chain joins TRBV20-1 and TRBJ1-5; D is possibly TRBD1 (6 bases). The CDR3 spans 15 residues. Trimming left V 3 bases short and J 1 base short, with 13 bases between. Per germline, CDR1 DFQATT and CDR2 SNEGSKA (reference sequence).

Only a few counts were recorded for this clone. The chain joins TRBV6-4 to TRBJ2-3, with D maybe TRBD1 (5 bases). The CDR3 sequence is 15 residues long. The V and J ends lost 0 bases and 8 bases respectively, with 15 bases between them. Germline V gene lookup returns CDR1 MRHNA and CDR2 SNTAGT. The CDR3 here is CASSDSSREMGTQYF. The CDR3 region has the DNA TGTGCCAGCAGTGACTCGAGCAGGGAAATGGGTACGCAGTATTTT.

V and J are TRBV4-1 and TRBJ2-7, with 10 bases lining up with TRBD2. The CDR3 contains 15 residues. Germline assignment: CDR1 MGHRA and CDR2 YSYEKL. Germline trimming cut 2 bases from V and 3 bases from J; bases unmatched to any gene: 4. In DNA, the CDR3 is TGCGCCAGCAGCCAAACTAGCGGGGTAGTCTACGAGCAGTACTTC. Translation gives CASSQTSGVVYEQYF.

This clone came up once. The V gene is TRBV5-4, the J gene TRBJ1-3; weak D call: TRBD1 (6 bases). The CDR3 consists of 15 residues. Germline V gives CDR1 SGHNT, CDR2 YYREEE (reference sequence). The germline V and J ends were trimmed by 0 bases and 2 bases, with 9 bases remaining between them. CDR3 in amino acids: CASSLGGQAGNTIYF. In nucleotides, the CDR3 is TGTGCCAGCAGCTTGGGGGGACAAGCTGGAAACACCATATATTTT.

This clone was recorded once. This chain joins TRBV5-1 and TRBJ1-1; D gene unclear. CDR1 is SGHRS, CDR2 YFSETQ, per germline. The CDR3 extends over 12 amino acids. The V end was cut by 7 bases, the J end by 0 bases, with 7 bases between. The CDR3 loop is CASFNMNTEAFF. The CDR3 DNA follows: TGCGCCAGCTTTAACATGAACACTGAAGCTTTCTTT.

This chain connects TRBV6-1 to TRBJ1-2; no clear D. The CDR3 extends over 13 amino acids. CDR1 and CDR2 (germline): MNHNS, SASEGT. The germline V and J ends were trimmed by 3 bases and 8 bases, with 13 bases remaining between them. The CDR3 region has the DNA TGTGCCAGCAGTGAGGTTGCGCTCCACGGCTACACCTTC. It yields the protein CASSEVALHGYTF.

This chain connects TRBV9 to TRBJ2-1, with TRBD2 matching over 12 bases. This CDR3 spans 15 amino acids. Trimming at V came to 3 bases and at J to 8 bases, leaving 6 bases not matched to a gene. Germline V gives CDR1 SGDLS, CDR2 YYNGEE. The CDR3 loop is CASSALAGGRHEQFF. CDR3 coding DNA: TGTGCCAGCAGCGCACTAGCGGGGGGTCGCCATGAGCAGTTCTTC.

The chain recombines TRBV19 with TRBJ1-5; 8 nucleotides agree with TRBD1. Germline CDR1 and CDR2: LNHDA and SQIVND (reference sequence). Trimming at V came to 5 bases and at J to 6 bases, leaving 9 bases not matched to a gene. The CDR3 covers 15 residues. The DNA for the CDR3 is TGTGCCAGTAGTCCGATGACAGGGGTGTTTCAGCCCCAGCATTTT. Encoded protein: CASSPMTGVFQPQHF.

The J gene is TRBJ2-7, the V gene TRBV5-6, with a possible D match to TRBD2 (5 bases). Trimming pared 0 bases from V and 2 bases from J, leaving 9 bases between. Germline V gene lookup returns CDR1 SGHDT and CDR2 YYEEEE. The CDR3 runs to 14 residues. CDR3 sequence (DNA): TGTGCCAGCAGCTTGGGGGGAGCACCCTACGAGCAGTACTTC. Its protein is CASSLGGAPYEQYF.

The chain is built from TRBV4-1 and TRBJ2-1; D is perhaps TRBD1 (5 bases). The CDR3 has 15 amino acids. The V end lost 1 base, the J end lost 2 bases, and 9 bases lay between the germline ends. Looked up from germline, CDR1 is MGHRA and CDR2 is YSYEKL. Here the CDR3 reads CASSQAATAYNEQFF. The CDR3 bases are TGCGCCAGCAGCCAAGCGGCGACAGCCTACAATGAGCAGTTCTTC.

This chain links TRBV28 with TRBJ1-2, with 7 bases that match TRBD1. The germline V gene has CDR1 MDHEN and CDR2 SYDVKM. J was trimmed by 6 bases and V by 6 bases; bases with no gene match: 10. The CDR3 contains 14 residues. The CDR3 DNA follows: TGTGCCAGCAGCCCGCCAGGGCAGGGGGATGGCTACACCTTC. Amino acids: CASSPPGQGDGYTF.

The chain carries TRBV25-1 and TRBJ1-1, with a weak D call TRBD1 (6 bases). This CDR3 is 13 amino acids long. V lost 4 bases and J lost 5, with 11 bases in between. Germline V gives CDR1 MGHDK, CDR2 SYGVNS. CDR3 sequence (DNA): TGTGCCAGCAGTGCTCAACAGGGAACTGAAGCTTTCTTT. Translated: CASSAQQGTEAFF.

The genes are TRBV3-1 (or the pseudogene TRBV3-2) and TRBJ2-7, with TRBD1 matching 10 bases. The CDR3 is made up of 15 amino acids. CDR1 is LGHDT, CDR2 YNNKEL, per germline (reference sequence). V lost 5 bases and J lost 4; bases outside the gene matches: 8. The CDR3 bases are TGTGCCAGCAGCGCACGGGACAGGGGTTTGTACGAGCAGTACTTC. It specifies CASSARDRGLYEQYF.

The genes are TRBV30 and TRBJ1-5, with TRBD1 as a possible D gene (6 bases). Looked up from germline, CDR1 is GTSNPN and CDR2 is SVGIG (reference sequence). The CDR3 is 16 residues long. V lost 2 bases, J lost 4 bases, and 18 bases lay in between. CDR3 protein: CAWSSTHGTLNQPQHF. The CDR3 region has the DNA TGTGCCTGGAGTTCAACCCACGGGACACTAAATCAGCCCCAGCATTTT.

This clone was seen only a few times. The genes are TRBV2 and TRBJ1-2, with a weak D call TRBD1 (5 bases). Per the germline V gene, CDR1 is SNHLY and CDR2 is FYNNEI. The V and J ends lost 2 bases and 8 bases respectively, with 18 bases between them. The length of the CDR3 is 15 residues. The CDR3 sequence: CASSEFRLGVYGYTF. The CDR3 bases are TGTGCCAGCAGTGAATTCAGACTAGGGGTCTACGGCTACACCTTC.

The chain links TRBV5-1 to TRBJ1-1; 9 bases fit TRBD1. V lost 0 bases to trimming and J lost 5 bases; unmatched junction nucleotides: 2. The CDR3 totals 14 residues. Germline V gene sequence: CDR1 SGHRS, CDR2 YFSETQ. CDR3 sequence (DNA): TGCGCCAGCAGCTTGGGGACAGGGGAGACTGAAGCTTTCTTT. Translation: CASSLGTGETEAFF.

The sample holds a few counts of this clone. CDR3 in amino acids: CASSVGGGSVSEQYF. Here the CDR3 DNA reads TGTGCCAGCAGCGTAGGGGGCGGGAGCGTCTCCGAGCAGTACTTC. The V gene is TRBV9, the J gene TRBJ2-7, with 7 nucleotides matching TRBD2. Per the germline V gene, CDR1 is SGDLS and CDR2 is YYNGEE. The V and J ends lost 0 bases and 6 bases, in that order; junction bases with no gene match: 9. The CDR3 length is 15 residues.

The CDR3: CASRKYREPSENTEAFF. Here the CDR3 DNA reads TGTGCCAGCAGGAAATACAGAGAACCGTCCGAGAACACTGAAGCTTTCTTT. The V gene is TRBV2, the J gene TRBJ1-1; unclear D gene. V was trimmed by 6 bases and J by 1 base, leaving 21 bases between them. This CDR3 spans 17 amino acids. CDR1 is SNHLY, CDR2 FYNNEI, per germline.

This chain uses TRBV18 with TRBJ1-4; tentatively, D is TRBD1 (5 bases). The V and J ends lost 3 bases and 5 bases respectively, with 7 bases between them. Germline CDR1 and CDR2: KGHSH and LQKENI. The CDR3 is 13 residues long. DNA of the CDR3: TGTGCCAGCTCACCGGGGCCCAATGAAAAACTGTTTTTT. This sequence encodes CASSPGPNEKLFF.

The genes are TRBV7-2 and TRBJ1-6; 9 bases line up with TRBD1. There are 17 residues in the CDR3. The germline V gene has CDR1 SGHTA and CDR2 FQGNSA. Losses at the gene ends were 2 bases for V and 13 bases for J; bases not matched to a gene: 15. The DNA for the CDR3 is TGTGCCAGCAGCTTATTAGGAGGCAACAGGGGGCTCTTTCCCCTCCACTTT. Protein product: CASSLLGGNRGLFPLHF. Full variable domain (outside the CDR3, taken from reference TRBV7-2 and TRBJ1-6): GAGVSQSPSNKVTEKGKDVELRCDPISGHTALYWYRQSLGQGLEFLIYFQGNSAPDKSGLPSDRFSAERTGGSVSTLTIQRTQQEDSAVYLCASSLLGGNRGLFPLHFGNGTRLTVT.

The V call is TRBV21-1, the J call TRBJ1-1. TRBV21-1 is labeled a pseudogene. CDR3 length: 12 residues. The CDR3, as DNA: TGTGCCAGCAGCGAACGGGACACTGAAGCTTTCTTT. Amino acids: CASSERDTEAFF.

The rearrangement links TRBV14 to TRBJ2-1, with D possibly matching TRBD2 (5 bases). With 0 bases removed from V and 1 base from J, the gap between germline ends came to 19 bases. The CDR3 extends over 19 amino acids. Germline V gene data show CDR1 as SGHDN and CDR2 as FVKESK. The CDR3 region is CASSQDVRSGRGSYNEQFF. The CDR3 coding sequence is TGTGCCAGCAGCCAAGACGTACGTTCGGGAAGAGGGTCCTACAATGAGCAGTTCTTC.

The chain has TRBV30 and TRBJ1-2; 9 positions agree with TRBD1. CDR3 length: 13 amino acids. Trimming at V came to 4 bases and at J to 7 bases, leaving 7 bases not matched to a gene. Germline CDR1 is GTSNPN and CDR2 is SVGIG (reference sequence). The CDR3 sequence is CAWTGTGKVGYTF. The CDR3 bases are TGTGCCTGGACCGGGACAGGGAAAGTTGGCTACACCTTC.

This clone has just one count. The genes are TRBV28 and TRBJ2-1; possible D gene TRBD1, 6 bases. Trimming pared 8 bases from V and 3 bases from J, leaving 26 bases between. The CDR3 loop spans 18 amino acids. Per germline, CDR1 MDHEN and CDR2 SYDVKM. The CDR3 sequence is CASLPWARTVQYYNEQFF. In DNA, the CDR3 is TGTGCCAGCCTCCCGTGGGCCCGGACAGTACAGTACTACAATGAGCAGTTCTTC.

The V call is TRBV18, the J call TRBJ2-5; 7 bases are shared with TRBD1. This CDR3 is 17 amino acids long. The J segment lost 0 bases and the V segment lost 3 bases, leaving 10 bases of the junction unmatched. Germline assignment: CDR1 KGHSH and CDR2 LQKENI. Written as DNA, the CDR3 is TGTGCCAGCTCACCTGACAGGGACGGGCGATACCAAGAGACCCAGTACTTC. Translating it yields CASSPDRDGRYQETQYF.